Shown below are 8 T cell receptor beta chains from a single sample sequenced in a study of cytomegalovirus exposure and HLA in healthy donors. PCR amplification relied on 60 Vbeta primers (plus 13 Jbeta primers). The assay was immunoSEQ multiplex PCR, and TCRdb's table has in-frame clones only and misses some. The sample lists approximately 150,000 clones, approximately 80% occurring once. Material for sequencing was PBMCs. These receptor sequences come from a woman aged 40 to 50 in good health and CMV-seronegative.

V is TRBV15 and J is TRBJ2-3; 15 bases fit TRBD2. Germline-derived CDR1 and CDR2 are LNHNV and YYDKDF (reference sequence). CDR3 length: 17 residues. Unmatched junction bases numbered 4, after V lost 4 bases and J lost 2 bases. In DNA, the CDR3 is TGTGCCACCAGCAAAGGACTAGCGGGAGGGAACACAGATACGCAGTATTTT. This codes for CATSKGLAGGNTDTQYF.

This chain connects TRBV9 to TRBJ2-5; TRBD2 is a possible D gene (6 bases). V gave up 4 bases and J gave up 1 base, with 17 bases separating them. From germline, CDR1 is SGDLS and CDR2 YYNGEE. This CDR3 comprises 16 residues. CDR3 loop: CASSRDSGLGQETQYF. The DNA of the CDR3 is TGTGCCAGCAGCCGGGACTCCGGGCTAGGCCAAGAGACCCAGTACTTC.

This chain links TRBV18 with TRBJ2-3, with 10 positions matching TRBD1. V lost 4 bases and J lost 2; bases outside the gene matches: 3. The CDR3 totals 15 residues. Germline V gene data show CDR1 as KGHSH and CDR2 as LQKENI. In nucleotides, the CDR3 is TGTGCCAGCTCACGGACAGGGGGAAACACAGATACGCAGTATTTT. Translating gives CASSRTGGNTDTQYF.

V usage is TRBV9 and J usage is TRBJ1-2, with TRBD1 matching 7 bases. The CDR3 covers 13 residues. V was clipped by 4 bases and J by 3 bases; unmatched bases: 3. Germline CDR1 reads SGDLS; CDR2 reads YYNGEE. CDR3 bases: TGTGCCAGCAGCACAGGGGTGTACTATGGCTACACCTTC. This codes for CASSTGVYYGYTF.

The V call is TRBV18, the J call TRBJ1-6, with D unclear. The germline gives CDR1 KGHSH, CDR2 LQKENI. Trimming left V 4 bases short and J 5 bases short, with 9 bases between. The CDR3 has 14 amino acids. The CDR3 spells CASSRTDDNSPLHF. DNA of the CDR3: TGTGCCAGCTCACGAACAGATGATAATTCACCCCTCCACTTT.

The chain uses TRBV2 and TRBJ2-1; D unclear. Deletions cut 8 bases from V and 12 bases from J, with 14 bases between. Germline assignment: CDR1 SNHLY and CDR2 FYNNEI. The CDR3 spans 11 residues. Written as DNA, the CDR3 is TGTGCCAGCCTCGGCCAACGAGGGCAGTTCTTC. It encodes CASLGQRGQFF.

This clone was seen once. The rearrangement links TRBV28 to TRBJ2-2; 7 nucleotides align to TRBD1. This CDR3 is built from 12 residues. After removal of 6 bases from V and 6 bases from J, the junction contained 1 base not matched to a gene. Germline V lookup: CDR1 MDHEN, CDR2 SYDVKM. This CDR3 is CASRTGPGELFF. As DNA, the CDR3 is TGTGCCAGCAGGACAGGGCCCGGGGAGCTGTTTTTT.

The chain combines TRBV11-3 with TRBJ2-2, with 8 bases matching TRBD1. Germline V gene sequence: CDR1 SGHNT, CDR2 YENEEA. The ends lost 5 bases at V and 7 bases at J; junction bases unmatched: 12. This CDR3 spans 16 amino acids. This CDR3 is CASSGTQTGVDGELFF. The CDR3 coding sequence is TGTGCCAGCAGCGGGACCCAGACAGGGGTTGACGGGGAGCTGTTTTTT.